These T cell receptor beta chains were read from a single sample in a study of early T cells in non-severe SARS-CoV-2 infection. Using its own MiXCR run on the 5' RACE reads, TCRdb lists one record per CDR3 protein. The data contain more than 65,000 distinct CDR3 sequences, roughly 12% of them seen just once; the ten biggest clones take up less than 3.5%. Source: whole blood, taken at baseline. The receptors stem from an adult who was a healthcare worker with PCR-confirmed SARS-CoV-2 infection or an uninfected control (not recorded which). Both conserved end residues are part of each CDR3. Each record gives: V gene, J gene, CDR3 protein.

TRBV15,TRBJ1-3,CATSVTGTGNTIYF
TRBV29-1,TRBJ2-3,CSAGQGPDTQYF
TRBV29-1,TRBJ2-3,CSVELWTSGAVTDTQYF
TRBV7-3,TRBJ2-2,CASSSGQNTGELFF
TRBV7-9,TRBJ1-1,CASSLGQWNTEAFF
TRBV27,TRBJ2-5,CASSRRLRAVGGETQYF
TRBV7-2,TRBJ2-3,CASSLSQGSTDTQYF
TRBV11-2,TRBJ1-1,CASSYPFRGASDTEAFF
TRBV29-1,TRBJ2-3,CSVEHRVAGARTDTQYF
TRBV5-6,TRBJ1-2,CASSSDAISYGYTF
TRBV6-6,TRBJ2-4,CASSYEAGGQNIQYF